The rows below give T cell receptor beta chains drawn from one sample of a study of shared clonotypes between healthy human individuals. Measured with immunoSEQ multiplex PCR; TCRdb has only the in-frame clones, and not every one. The sample holds about 2.4 million clones, just over 90% seen once. The sample comprised naive CD4+ T cells sorted from blood. The receptors derive from a man between 18 and 29 years old in good health. Each CDR3 is given with its conserved first and last residue. A D gene is named only where the DNA matches it firmly. Where a row states a size, it is once, few, many or the class of an expanded clone; other rows omit it.

>TRBV27|-|-|TRBJ2-2
CASSPRTPGTGELFF
TGTGCCAGCAGTCCTCGGACCCCAGGGACCGGGGAGCTGTTTTTT
>TRBV30|few|-|TRBJ1-3
CAWRLSGNTIYF
TGTGCCTGGAGATTGTCGGGAAACACCATATATTTT
>TRBV28|-|-|TRBJ2-7
CASSVAALYEQYF
TGTGCCAGCAGTGTCGCGGCTCTCTACGAGCAGTACTTC
>TRBV5-1|-|TRBD2|TRBJ2-2
CASSLVQGGTGELFF
TGCGCCAGCAGCTTGGTCCAGGGAGGGACCGGGGAGCTGTTTTTT
>TRBV6-5|once|TRBD1|TRBJ1-2
CASSRQGASVDGYTF
TGTGCCAGCAGTCGACAGGGAGCCTCGGTCGATGGCTACACCTTC
>TRBV5-6|-|TRBD1|TRBJ1-6
CASSYRDRDSSPLHF
TGTGCCAGCAGTTACCGGGACAGGGACAGCTCACCCCTCCACTTT
>TRBV30|-|TRBD2|TRBJ2-1
CAWSPGLGPNEQFF
TGTGCCTGGAGTCCCGGACTAGGCCCCAATGAGCAGTTCTTC
>TRBV6-5|-|TRBD1|TRBJ1-1
CASSRTGGETEAFF
TGTGCCAGCAGCAGGACAGGGGGCGAAACTGAAGCTTTCTTT
>TRBV30|-|-|TRBJ1-1
CAWSVIRRNTEAFF
TGTGCCTGGAGTGTTATCAGGAGGAACACTGAAGCTTTCTTT
>TRBV6-6|-|-|TRBJ1-1
CASSYIQDTEAFF
TGTGCCAGCAGTTACATACAGGACACTGAAGCTTTCTTT
>TRBV30|-|TRBD2|TRBJ2-3
CAWSVGEGSTDTQYF
TGTGCCTGGAGTGTAGGGGAGGGAAGCACAGATACGCAGTATTTT
>TRBV18|-|-|TRBJ2-7
CASSLNDYEQYF
TGTGCCAGCTCACTTAATGACTACGAGCAGTACTTC
>TRBV5-8|-|-|TRBJ1-6
CASRRGENSPLHF
TGTGCCAGCAGACGGGGGGAGAATTCACCCCTCCACTTT
>TRBV5-1|-|TRBD2|TRBJ2-1
CASSLASTSGGEYNEQFF
TGCGCCAGCAGCTTGGCCTCGACTAGCGGGGGCGAGTACAATGAGCAGTTCTTC
>TRBV10-3|-|TRBD1|TRBJ1-2
CAIQRTGSNYGYTF
TGTGCCATCCAGAGGACAGGCTCTAACTATGGCTACACCTTC
>TRBV5-1|-|TRBD2|TRBJ2-1
CASSFRGEYNEQFF
TGCGCCAGCAGCTTTCGGGGGGAATACAATGAGCAGTTCTTC
>TRBV29-1|few|TRBD1|TRBJ1-1
CSAPGQGTEAFF
TGCAGCGCCCCGGGACAGGGAACTGAAGCTTTCTTT
>TRBV11-2|-|-|TRBJ1-2
CASSLWKAGPSSNYGYTF
TGTGCCAGCAGCTTATGGAAGGCAGGGCCTTCTTCTAACTATGGCTACACCTTC
>TRBV2|-|-|TRBJ1-2
CASSDRTNYGYTF
TGTGCCAGCAGTGACAGAACTAACTATGGCTACACCTTC
>TRBV19|-|-|TRBJ2-7
CASSRSSALFYEQYF
TGTGCCAGTAGTCGGAGTAGTGCCCTCTTCTACGAGCAGTACTTC
>TRBV9|-|TRBD1|TRBJ1-4
CASNRQGASEKLFF
TGTGCCAGCAACAGACAGGGGGCTAGTGAAAAACTGTTTTTT
>TRBV10-2|-|TRBD2|TRBJ2-5
CASSGGRQETQYF
TGCGCCAGCAGCGGGGGGAGGCAAGAGACCCAGTACTTC
>TRBV10-1|-|-|TRBJ1-5
CARRLPTLSNQPQHF
TGCGCCAGGCGGCTTCCTACCCTTAGCAATCAGCCCCAGCATTTT